This TCR beta chain emerged from a study of T-cell memory formation after mild COVID-19. Across the study: TCR clustering was largely donor specific. Study-level findings and limits: A subset of responding clones appeared in pre-infection memory, suggesting cross-reactive memory joined.

Comments on this clonotype: Its antigen is not identified.

This CDR3 has 16 amino acids. Germline V gene lookup returns CDR1 PRHDT and CDR2 FYEKMQ (reference sequence). V gave up 5 bases and J gave up 3 bases; unmatched junction bases: 9. TCRdb reprocessed the 5' RACE reads via MiXCR and lists one record per CDR3 protein. The sample holds about 84,000 distinct CDR3 sequences, approximately 15% seen once. The V and J genes are TRBV13 and TRBJ2-5, with TRBD1 identical over 10 bases. This clonotype was sampled from an adult woman who had mild COVID-19 (a few samples of this study predate the infection). Cell type and time point are not known. Sequenced sample: PBMCs or a T cell subset sorted from them (not recorded which). CDR3 coding DNA: TGTGCCAGCAGCCGAAGGGACAGGGGTAGCGAAGAGACCCAGTACTTC. Protein: CASSRRDRGSEETQYF.